The clone carrying this TCR beta chain was recorded only once. These data are taken from a study of blood T cell repertoires in COVID-19. About the research overall: The United States, Italy and Spain were the sources of the acute and convalescent COVID-19 samples. PBMCs, B-cell-depleted T cells, or T cells were the source of the cDNA or gDNA that made up the material.

Looked up from germline, CDR1 is MRHNA and CDR2 is SNTAGT. The CDR3 contains 16 residues. The trim removed 5 bases at V and 1 base at J, leaving 5 bases unmatched. Participant ages covered roughly 18 to 89 years across 20 to 30 US areas. Donors were grouped by their self-reported clinical history. Assay used: immunoSEQ multiplex PCR; TCRdb lists only in-frame clones, some missing. The sample carries about 270,000 clones, 80% to 90% recorded once. Sample: PBMCs or T cells enriched from blood (not recorded which). The receptor was isolated from a woman in her thirties with acute COVID-19. This chain links TRBV6-4 with TRBJ2-1; 10 nucleotides align to TRBD2. The CDR3 reads CASSPSLAGSYNEQFF. DNA of the CDR3: TGTGCCAGCAGTCCCTCACTAGCGGGATCCTACAATGAGCAGTTCTTC.